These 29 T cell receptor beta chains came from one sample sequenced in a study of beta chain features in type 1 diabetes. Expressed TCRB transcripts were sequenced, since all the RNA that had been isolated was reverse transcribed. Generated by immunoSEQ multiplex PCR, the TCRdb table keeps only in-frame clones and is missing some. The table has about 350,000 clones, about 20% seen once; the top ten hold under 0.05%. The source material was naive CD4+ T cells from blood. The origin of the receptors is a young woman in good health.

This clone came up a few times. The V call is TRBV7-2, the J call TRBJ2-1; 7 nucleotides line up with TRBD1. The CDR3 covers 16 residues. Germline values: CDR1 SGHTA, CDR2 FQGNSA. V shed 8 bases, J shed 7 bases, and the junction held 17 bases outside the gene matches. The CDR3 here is CASSLRPGTVGNEQFF. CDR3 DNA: TGTGCCAGCTCGCTTAGACCCGGGACAGTCGGGAATGAGCAGTTCTTC.

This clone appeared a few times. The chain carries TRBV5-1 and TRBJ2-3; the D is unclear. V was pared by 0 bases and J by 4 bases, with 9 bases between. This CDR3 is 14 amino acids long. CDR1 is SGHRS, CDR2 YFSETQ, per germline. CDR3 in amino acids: CASSLGQNPDTQYF. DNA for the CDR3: TGCGCCAGCAGCTTGGGGCAGAACCCAGATACGCAGTATTTT.

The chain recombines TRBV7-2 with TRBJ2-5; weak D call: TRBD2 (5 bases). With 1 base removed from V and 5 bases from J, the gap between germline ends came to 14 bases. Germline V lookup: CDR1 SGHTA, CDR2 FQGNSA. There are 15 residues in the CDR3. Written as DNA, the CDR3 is TGTGCCAGCAGCTTAGGAGCGGATCTTTCGGAGACCCAGTACTTC. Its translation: CASSLGADLSETQYF.

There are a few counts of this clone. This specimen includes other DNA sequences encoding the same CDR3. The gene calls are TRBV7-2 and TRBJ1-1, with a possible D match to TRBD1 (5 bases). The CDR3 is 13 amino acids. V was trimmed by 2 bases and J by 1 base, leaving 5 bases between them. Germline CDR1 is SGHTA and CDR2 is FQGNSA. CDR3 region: CASSLQGNTEAFF. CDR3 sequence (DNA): TGTGCCAGCAGCTTACAGGGGAACACTGAAGCTTTCTTT.

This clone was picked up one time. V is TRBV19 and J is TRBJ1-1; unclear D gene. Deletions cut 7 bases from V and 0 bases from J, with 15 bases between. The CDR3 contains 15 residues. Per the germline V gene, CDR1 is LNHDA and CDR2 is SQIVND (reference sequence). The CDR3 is CASTHPQKLNTEAFF. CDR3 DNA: TGTGCCAGTACCCACCCACAGAAATTGAACACTGAAGCTTTCTTT.

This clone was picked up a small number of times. Here the CDR3 DNA reads TGTGCCTGGAGTGCCGGAGGGGGCTGGTCCTACGAGCAGTACTTC. It codes for CAWSAGGGWSYEQYF. The chain links TRBV30 to TRBJ2-7; D is perhaps TRBD1 (7 bases). Between the trimmed V and J ends, which lost 1 base and 1 base, there was a span of 14 bases. This CDR3 has 15 amino acids. Germline CDR1 is GTSNPN and CDR2 is SVGIG (reference sequence).

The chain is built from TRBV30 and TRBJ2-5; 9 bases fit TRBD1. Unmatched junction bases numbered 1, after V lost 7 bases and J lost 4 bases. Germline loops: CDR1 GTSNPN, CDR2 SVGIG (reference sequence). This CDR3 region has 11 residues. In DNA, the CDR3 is TGTGCCTTGGGACAGGGAGAGACCCAGTACTTC. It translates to CALGQGETQYF.

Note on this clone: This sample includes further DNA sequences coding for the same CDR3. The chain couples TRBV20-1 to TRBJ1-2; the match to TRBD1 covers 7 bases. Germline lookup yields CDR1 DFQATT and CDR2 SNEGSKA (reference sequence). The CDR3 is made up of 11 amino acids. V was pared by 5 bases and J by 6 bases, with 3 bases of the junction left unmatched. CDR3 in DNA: TGCAGTGCTCCAACAGGGGATGGCTACACCTTC. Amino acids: CSAPTGDGYTF.

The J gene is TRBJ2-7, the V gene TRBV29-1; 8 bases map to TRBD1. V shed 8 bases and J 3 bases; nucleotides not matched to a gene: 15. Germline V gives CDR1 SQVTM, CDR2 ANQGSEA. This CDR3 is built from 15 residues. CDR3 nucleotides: TGCAGCACCCGAGGGGGTTACAGGGGGAACTACGAGCAGTACTTC. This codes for CSTRGGYRGNYEQYF.

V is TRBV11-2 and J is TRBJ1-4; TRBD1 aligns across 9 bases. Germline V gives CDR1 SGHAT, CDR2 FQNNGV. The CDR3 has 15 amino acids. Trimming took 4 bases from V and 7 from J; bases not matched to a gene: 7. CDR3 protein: CASSYPTGGSEKLFF. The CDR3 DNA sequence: TGTGCCAGCAGCTACCCGACAGGGGGTTCTGAAAAACTGTTTTTT.

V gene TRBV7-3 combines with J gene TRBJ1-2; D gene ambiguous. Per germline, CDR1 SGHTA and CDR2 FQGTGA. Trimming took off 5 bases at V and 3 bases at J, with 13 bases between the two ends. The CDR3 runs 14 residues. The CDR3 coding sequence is TGTGCCAGCAGCCAGAACAGTTTAGACTATGGCTACACCTTC. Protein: CASSQNSLDYGYTF.

The CDR3 DNA reads as TGTGCCAGCTCACCACGGACAGGGGATGGCTACACCTTC. Protein sequence: CASSPRTGDGYTF. The chain has TRBV18 and TRBJ1-2, with 9 nucleotides matching TRBD1. Germline V gives CDR1 KGHSH, CDR2 LQKENI. The CDR3 contains 13 residues. The J segment lost 6 bases and the V segment lost 1 base, leaving 0 bases of the junction unmatched.

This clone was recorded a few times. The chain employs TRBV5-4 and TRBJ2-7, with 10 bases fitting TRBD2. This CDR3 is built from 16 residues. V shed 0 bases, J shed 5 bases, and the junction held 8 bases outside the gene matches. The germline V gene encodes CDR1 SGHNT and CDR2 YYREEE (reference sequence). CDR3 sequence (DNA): TGTGCCAGCAGCTTGGTTACCCTAGCGGGAGACGACGAGCAGTACTTC. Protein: CASSLVTLAGDDEQYF. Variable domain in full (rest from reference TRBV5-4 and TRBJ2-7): ETGVTQSPTHLIKTRGQQVTLRCSSQSGHNTVSWYQQALGQGPQFIFQYYREEENGRGNFPPRFSGLQFPNYSSELNVNALELDDSALYLCASSLVTLAGDDEQYFGPGTRLTVT.

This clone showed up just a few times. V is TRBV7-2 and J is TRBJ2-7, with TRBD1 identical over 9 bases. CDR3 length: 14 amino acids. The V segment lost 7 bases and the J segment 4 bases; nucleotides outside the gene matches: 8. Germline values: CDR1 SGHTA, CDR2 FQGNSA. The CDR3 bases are TGTGCCAGCACCCCGGGACAGGGCTCTTACGAGCAGTACTTC. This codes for CASTPGQGSYEQYF.

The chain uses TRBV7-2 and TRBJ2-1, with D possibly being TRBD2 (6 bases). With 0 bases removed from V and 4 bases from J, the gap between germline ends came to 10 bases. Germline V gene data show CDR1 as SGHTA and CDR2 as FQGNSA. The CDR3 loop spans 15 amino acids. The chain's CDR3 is CASSLAPGRYNEQFF. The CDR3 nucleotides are TGTGCCAGCAGCTTAGCGCCAGGGAGGTACAATGAGCAGTTCTTC.

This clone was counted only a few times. The chain's CDR3 is CASSLSRTATDTQYF. Here the CDR3 DNA reads TGCGCCAGCAGCCTCTCGCGGACAGCAACAGATACGCAGTATTTT. The J gene is TRBJ2-3, the V gene TRBV4-3, with D possibly being TRBD1 (6 bases). Per germline, CDR1 LGHNA and CDR2 YSLEER. V lost 4 bases to trimming and J lost 3 bases, with 14 bases between them. CDR3 length equals 15 residues.

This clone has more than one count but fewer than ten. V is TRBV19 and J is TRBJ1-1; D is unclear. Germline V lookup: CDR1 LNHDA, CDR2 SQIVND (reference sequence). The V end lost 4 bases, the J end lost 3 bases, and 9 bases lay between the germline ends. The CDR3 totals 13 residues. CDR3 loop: CASSKLAYTEAFF. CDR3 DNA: TGTGCCAGTAGTAAACTTGCGTACACTGAAGCTTTCTTT.

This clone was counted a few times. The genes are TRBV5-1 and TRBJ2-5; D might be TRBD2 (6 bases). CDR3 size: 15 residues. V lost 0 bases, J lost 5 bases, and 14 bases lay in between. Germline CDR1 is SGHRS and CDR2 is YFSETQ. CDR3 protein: CASSLEGGGVETQYF. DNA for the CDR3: TGCGCCAGCAGCTTGGAGGGCGGAGGGGTTGAGACCCAGTACTTC.

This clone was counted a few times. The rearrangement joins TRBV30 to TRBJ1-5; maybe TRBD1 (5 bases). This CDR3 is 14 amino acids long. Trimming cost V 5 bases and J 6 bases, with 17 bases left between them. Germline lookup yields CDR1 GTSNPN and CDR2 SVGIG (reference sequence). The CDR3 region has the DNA TGTGCCTGGGCCGCCTGGGGGGGAGGTCAGCCCCAGCATTTT. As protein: CAWAAWGGGQPQHF.

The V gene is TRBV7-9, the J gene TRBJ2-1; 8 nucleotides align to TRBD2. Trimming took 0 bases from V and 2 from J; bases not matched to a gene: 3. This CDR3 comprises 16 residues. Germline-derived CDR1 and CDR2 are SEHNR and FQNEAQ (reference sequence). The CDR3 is CASSLAHSGAYNEQFF. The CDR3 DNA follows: TGTGCCAGCAGCTTAGCGCATAGCGGGGCCTACAATGAGCAGTTCTTC.

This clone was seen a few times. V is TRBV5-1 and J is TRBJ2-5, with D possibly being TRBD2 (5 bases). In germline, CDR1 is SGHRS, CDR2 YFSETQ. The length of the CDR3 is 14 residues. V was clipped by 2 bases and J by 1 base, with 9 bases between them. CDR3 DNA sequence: TGCGCCAGCAGCTTAGGCGGGTTCCAAGAGACCCAGTACTTC. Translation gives CASSLGGFQETQYF. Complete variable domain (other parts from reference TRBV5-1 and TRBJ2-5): KAGVTQTPRYLIKTRGQQVTLSCSPISGHRSVSWYQQTPGQGLQFLFEYFSETQRNKGNFPGRFSGRQFSNSRSEMNVSTLELGDSALYLCASSLGGFQETQYFGPGTRLLVL.

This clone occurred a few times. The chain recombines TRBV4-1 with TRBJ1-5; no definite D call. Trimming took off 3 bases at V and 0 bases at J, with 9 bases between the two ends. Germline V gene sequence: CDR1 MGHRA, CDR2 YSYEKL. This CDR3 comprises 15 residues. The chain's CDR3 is CASSQTDRSNQPQHF. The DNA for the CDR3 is TGCGCCAGCAGCCAGACTGACCGTAGCAATCAGCCCCAGCATTTT.

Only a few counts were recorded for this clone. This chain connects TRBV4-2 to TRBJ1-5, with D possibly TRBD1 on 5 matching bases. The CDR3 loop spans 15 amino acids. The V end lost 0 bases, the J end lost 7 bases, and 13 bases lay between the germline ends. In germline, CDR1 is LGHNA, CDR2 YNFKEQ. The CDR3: CASSQEGAQGQPQHF. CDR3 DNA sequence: TGTGCCAGCAGCCAAGAAGGGGCCCAGGGACAGCCCCAGCATTTT.

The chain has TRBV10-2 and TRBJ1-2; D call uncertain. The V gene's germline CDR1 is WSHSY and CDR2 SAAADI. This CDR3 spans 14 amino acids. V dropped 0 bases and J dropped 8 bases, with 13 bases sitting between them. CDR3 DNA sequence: TGCGCCAGCAGTGAGTCGACTCCTAGGCGGGGCTACACCTTC. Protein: CASSESTPRRGYTF.

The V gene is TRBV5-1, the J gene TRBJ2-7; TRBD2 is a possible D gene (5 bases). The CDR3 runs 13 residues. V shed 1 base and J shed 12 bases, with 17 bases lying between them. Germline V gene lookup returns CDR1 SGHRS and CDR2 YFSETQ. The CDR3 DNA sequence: TGCGCCAGCAGCTTGCGAGCGGCCACCCTTGTGTACTTC. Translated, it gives CASSLRAATLVYF.

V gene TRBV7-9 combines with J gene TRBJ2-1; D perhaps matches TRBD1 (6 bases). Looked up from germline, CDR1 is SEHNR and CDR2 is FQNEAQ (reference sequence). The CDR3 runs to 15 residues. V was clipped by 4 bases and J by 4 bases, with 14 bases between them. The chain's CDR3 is CASSSTGSWYNEQFF. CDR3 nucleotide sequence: TGTGCCAGCAGCTCTACAGGGAGTTGGTACAATGAGCAGTTCTTC.

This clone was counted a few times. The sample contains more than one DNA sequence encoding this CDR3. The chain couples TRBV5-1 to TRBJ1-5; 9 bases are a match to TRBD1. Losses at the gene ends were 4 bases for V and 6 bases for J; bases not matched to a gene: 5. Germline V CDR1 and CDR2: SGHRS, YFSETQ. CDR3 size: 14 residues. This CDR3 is CASSPGQGGQPQHF. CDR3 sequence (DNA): TGCGCCAGCAGCCCGGGACAGGGCGGTCAGCCCCAGCATTTT.

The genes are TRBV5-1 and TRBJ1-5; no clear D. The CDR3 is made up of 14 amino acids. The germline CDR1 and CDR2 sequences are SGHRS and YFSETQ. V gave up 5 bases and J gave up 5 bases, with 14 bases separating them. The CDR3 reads CASRRDRADQPQHF. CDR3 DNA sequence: TGCGCCAGCAGGAGGGATAGAGCCGATCAGCCCCAGCATTTT.

In DNA form, the CDR3 reads TGTGCCAGTAGTTCGGGCAGGGTCCCTGGGGATACGCAGTATTTT. Translating it yields CASSSGRVPGDTQYF. This chain uses TRBV19 with TRBJ2-3, with a tentative D call TRBD1 (5 bases). V was cut by 5 bases and J by 6 bases, with 18 bases left in between. The CDR3 has 15 residues. CDR1 LNHDA and CDR2 SQIVND come from the germline V gene (reference sequence).